This T cell receptor (beta chain) was sequenced during a study of cytomegalovirus exposure and HLA in healthy donors. Study-wide results and caveats: Later, an analysis showed that TCR beta chains associated with HLA were more clonally expanded than others that were equally common.

Regarding this clone: The antigen is undetermined.

Amplification used 60 Vbeta primers and 13 Jbeta primers. Some clones are missing from TCRdb's copy, which holds only in-frame ones; the method was immunoSEQ multiplex PCR. The sample lists around 120,000 clones; 80% were seen once. CDR3 length: 16 residues. The germline gives CDR1 SEHNR, CDR2 FQNEAQ (reference sequence). Trimming pared 4 bases from V and 1 base from J, leaving 17 bases between. The chain couples TRBV7-9 to TRBJ2-7; tentative D call: TRBD1 (5 bases). This TCR came from a woman aged 40 to 55 in good health and CMV-seronegative. The specimen was PBMCs. In nucleotides, the CDR3 is TGTGCCAGCAGCTCTGCCGTGGACGCAGGGTCCTACGAGCAGTACTTC. It codes for CASSSAVDAGSYEQYF.